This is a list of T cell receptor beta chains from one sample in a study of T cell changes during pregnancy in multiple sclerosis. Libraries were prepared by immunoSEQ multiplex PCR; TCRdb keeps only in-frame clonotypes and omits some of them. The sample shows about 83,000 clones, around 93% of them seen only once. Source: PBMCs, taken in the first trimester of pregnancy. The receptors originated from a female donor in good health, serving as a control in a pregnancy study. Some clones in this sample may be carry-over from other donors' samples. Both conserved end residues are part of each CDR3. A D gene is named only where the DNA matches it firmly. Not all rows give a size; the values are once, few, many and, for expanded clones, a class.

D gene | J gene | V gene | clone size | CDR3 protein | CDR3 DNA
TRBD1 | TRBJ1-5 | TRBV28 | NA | CASSPPDRSYSNQPQHF | TGTGCCAGCAGTCCTCCGGACAGGTCCTATAGCAATCAGCCCCAGCATTTT
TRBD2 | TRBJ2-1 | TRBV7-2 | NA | CASSSYSGGGEQFF | TGTGCCAGCAGCTCTTATAGCGGGGGGGGTGAGCAGTTCTTC
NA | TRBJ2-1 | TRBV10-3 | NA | CAISEGASNEQFF | TGTGCCATCAGTGAGGGGGCAAGCAATGAGCAGTTCTTC
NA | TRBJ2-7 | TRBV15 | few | CATSRDRGSYEQYF | TGTGCCACCAGCAGAGATAGGGGATCCTACGAGCAGTACTTC
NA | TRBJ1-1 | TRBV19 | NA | CASLKQGRTEAFF | TGTGCCAGCTTAAAACAGGGTCGTACTGAAGCTTTCTTT
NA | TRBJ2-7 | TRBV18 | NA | CASSPVADYEQYF | TGTGCCAGCTCACCAGTAGCAGACTACGAGCAGTACTTC
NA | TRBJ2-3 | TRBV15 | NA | CATSRVRGHPTDTQYF | TGTGCCACCAGCAGAGTAAGGGGACACCCCACAGATACGCAGTATTTT
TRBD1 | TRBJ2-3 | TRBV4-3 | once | CASSQENQGGTGTNTQYF | TGCGCCAGCAGCCAAGAAAACCAAGGGGGGACAGGGACCAATACGCAGTATTTT
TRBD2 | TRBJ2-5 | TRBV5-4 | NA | CASSYGLAGYQETQYF | TGTGCCAGCAGCTACGGACTAGCGGGGTACCAAGAGACCCAGTACTTC
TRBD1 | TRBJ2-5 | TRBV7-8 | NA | CASSLDRRETQYF | TGTGCCAGCAGCCTGGACAGGAGGGAGACCCAGTACTTC
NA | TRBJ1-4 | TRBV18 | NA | CASSPGTTNEKLFF | TGTGCCAGCTCACCCGGGACAACTAATGAAAAACTGTTTTTT
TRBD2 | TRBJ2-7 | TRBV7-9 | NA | CASSQGLAGIYEQYF | TGTGCCAGCAGCCAGGGACTAGCGGGAATCTACGAGCAGTACTTC
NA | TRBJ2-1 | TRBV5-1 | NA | CASRGGAGGAYNEQFF | TGCGCCAGCAGGGGGGGGGCAGGGGGCGCCTACAATGAGCAGTTCTTC
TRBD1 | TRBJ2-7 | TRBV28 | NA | CASRDRGYEQYF | TGTGCCAGCCGGGACAGGGGCTACGAGCAGTACTTC
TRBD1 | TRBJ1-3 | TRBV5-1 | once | CASSWTGEGNTIYF | TGCGCCAGCAGCTGGACAGGGGAAGGAAACACCATATATTTT
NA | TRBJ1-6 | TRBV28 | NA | CASSWGGRRNSPLHF | TGTGCCAGCAGTTGGGGAGGCAGGCGTAATTCACCCCTCCACTTT
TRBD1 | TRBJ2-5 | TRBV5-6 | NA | CASNEQGVQETQYF | TGTGCCAGCAACGAACAGGGGGTCCAAGAGACCCAGTACTTC
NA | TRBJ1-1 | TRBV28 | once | CASSLGGPNTEAFF | TGTGCCAGCAGTTTAGGAGGGCCGAACACTGAAGCTTTCTTT
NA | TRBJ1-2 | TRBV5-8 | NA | CASSFDTNYGYTF | TGTGCCAGCAGCTTCGACACTAACTATGGCTACACCTTC
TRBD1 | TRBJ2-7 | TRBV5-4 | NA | CASSPDRGGYEQYF | TGTGCCAGCAGCCCCGACAGGGGCGGCTACGAGCAGTACTTC
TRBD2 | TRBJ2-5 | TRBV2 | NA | CASTMGLAGGPGGTQYF | TGTGCCAGCACGATGGGACTAGCGGGGGGGCCTGGGGGGACCCAGTACTTC
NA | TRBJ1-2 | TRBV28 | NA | CASSPPGYGYTF | TGTGCCAGCAGTCCCCCGGGGTATGGCTACACCTTC
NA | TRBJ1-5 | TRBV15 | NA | CATSRGVEGNQPQHF | TGTGCCACCAGCAGAGGGGTGGAGGGAAATCAGCCCCAGCATTTT
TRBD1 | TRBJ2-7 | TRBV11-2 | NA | CASSSPTGDGYEQYF | TGTGCCAGCAGCTCTCCAACAGGGGACGGCTACGAGCAGTACTTC
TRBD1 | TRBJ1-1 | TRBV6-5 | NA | CASSRGTGGKTEAFF | TGTGCCAGCAGTCGAGGGACAGGTGGAAAGACTGAAGCTTTCTTT
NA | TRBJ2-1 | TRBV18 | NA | CASSPGRTGNEQFF | TGTGCCAGCTCACCAGGGAGAACGGGCAATGAGCAGTTCTTC
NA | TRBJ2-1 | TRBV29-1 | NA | CSVLAAYNEQFF | TGCAGCGTACTCGCCGCCTACAATGAGCAGTTCTTC
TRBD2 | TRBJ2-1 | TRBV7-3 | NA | CASSPLAGVTNEQFF | TGTGCCAGCAGCCCACTAGCGGGAGTAACCAATGAGCAGTTCTTC
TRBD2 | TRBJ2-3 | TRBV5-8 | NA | CASTAGGAGGPDTQYF | TGTGCCAGCACCGCGGGTGGGGCGGGAGGGCCAGATACGCAGTATTTT
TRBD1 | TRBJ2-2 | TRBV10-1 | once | CASSDGTANTGELFF | TGCGCCAGCAGTGATGGGACAGCGAACACCGGGGAGCTGTTTTTT
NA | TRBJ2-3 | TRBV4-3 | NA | CASSPGAASTDTQYF | TGCGCCAGCAGCCCAGGCGCCGCTAGCACAGATACGCAGTATTTT
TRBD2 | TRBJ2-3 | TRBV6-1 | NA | CASSENGGGPDTQYF | TGTGCCAGCAGTGAAAACGGGGGGGGCCCAGATACGCAGTATTTT
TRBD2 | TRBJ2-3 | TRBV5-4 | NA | CASSLGLAGEGATQYF | TGTGCCAGCAGCTTGGGGCTAGCGGGAGAGGGTGCTACGCAGTATTTT
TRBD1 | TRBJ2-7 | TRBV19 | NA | CASSPGGREQYF | TGTGCCAGTAGTCCAGGGGGCCGCGAGCAGTACTTC
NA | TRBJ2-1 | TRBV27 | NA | CASGVHEQFF | TGTGCCTCGGGGGTACATGAGCAGTTCTTC
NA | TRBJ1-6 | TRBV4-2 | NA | CASSQDRVDSPLHF | TGTGCCAGCAGCCAAGACAGGGTGGATTCACCCCTCCACTTT